This entry lists 25 T cell receptor beta chains sequenced from one sample in a study of shared clonotypes between healthy human individuals (TCRdb year 2020). CD8 naive samples were CD45RO-negative cells positively selected for CCR7, giving a CD45RA+CCR7+ population that excluded TemRA cells. Preparation of the library involved the immunoSEQ multiplex PCR assay. Imported from immuneACCESS, the table was reduced by TCRdb to in-frame sequences with V and J called. These copies leave out some clones; in studies compared against another copy, an unresolved V gene accounts for under half, and the cause of the remainder is not known. A total of around 2,100,000 clones appear in this sample, approximately 94% of them only once. The leading ten clones occupy under 1.5% of the sample. Sequences were obtained from naive CD8+ T cells sorted from blood. What this sample's cell subset or site label stands for: CD45RA+CCR7+. The receptors come from a man aged 18-30 years in good health.

The V and J genes are TRBV5-4 and TRBJ2-7, with D perhaps assigned TRBD1 or TRBD2 (6 bases each). V was pared by 4 bases and J by 5 bases, with 28 bases between. This CDR3 spans 18 amino acids. Germline V CDR1 and CDR2: SGHNT, YYREEE (reference sequence). CDR3 loop: CASSTLLAEFDRGHEQYF. The CDR3 DNA reads as TGTGCCAGCAGCACTCTCTTAGCGGAATTCGATCGGGGGCACGAGCAGTACTTC.

V and J are TRBV7-9 and TRBJ2-7, with D perhaps matching TRBD1 (6 bases). The germline V gene has CDR1 SEHNR and CDR2 FQNEAQ (reference sequence). This CDR3 is 17 amino acids long. V was clipped by 2 bases and J by 3 bases, with 20 bases between them. The CDR3 region is CASSLSPTMTGIYEQYF. The DNA of the CDR3 is TGTGCCAGCAGCTTATCCCCGACAATGACAGGAATCTACGAGCAGTACTTC. The variable domain in full, completed from reference TRBV7-9 and TRBJ2-7, reads DTGVSQNPRHKITKRGQNVTFRCDPISEHNRLYWYRQTLGQGPEFLTYFQNEAQLEKSRLLSDRFSAERPKGSFSTLEIQRTEQGDSAMYLCASSLSPTMTGIYEQYFGPGTRLTVT.

This chain links TRBV27 with TRBJ2-2; no firm D call. V was trimmed by 5 bases and J by 1 base, leaving 14 bases between them. This CDR3 is 16 amino acids long. The germline CDR1 and CDR2 sequences are MNHEY and SMNVEV (reference sequence). CDR3 amino acids: CASSTFLGLNTGELFF. Here the CDR3 DNA reads TGTGCCAGCAGTACGTTCCTCGGATTGAACACCGGGGAGCTGTTTTTT.

This clone has a handful of counts. The chain recombines TRBV6-4 with TRBJ2-7; D possibly corresponds to TRBD1 (6 bases). This CDR3 is 16 amino acids long. From germline, CDR1 is MRHNA and CDR2 SNTAGT. V was pared by 2 bases and J by 7 bases, with 21 bases between. The DNA of the CDR3 is TGTGCCAGCAGTGACCCCCACCACAGGGCGAACTCGGAGCAGTACTTC. This gives the protein CASSDPHHRANSEQYF.

The genes are TRBV5-4 and TRBJ2-1; 10 bases are a match to TRBD2. This CDR3 comprises 14 residues. The V gene end was trimmed by 4 bases and the J gene end by 6 bases; junction bases not matched to a gene: 4. Germline V CDR1 and CDR2: SGHNT, YYREEE (reference sequence). In nucleotides, the CDR3 is TGTGCCAGCAGCGTTAGCGGGGGGATCAATGAGCAGTTCTTC. Translated, it gives CASSVSGGINEQFF.

This sequence joins TRBV5-1 and TRBJ1-2; no firm D call. The CDR3 is 13 amino acids. Trimming shortened V by 4 bases and J by 8 bases, and 15 bases separated the two germline ends. Germline V lookup: CDR1 SGHRS, CDR2 YFSETQ. The CDR3 loop reads CASSQSLVQGYTF. In DNA form, the CDR3 reads TGCGCCAGCAGCCAAAGCTTAGTGCAGGGCTACACCTTC. Together with reference TRBV5-1 and TRBJ1-2, the CDR3 gives the full variable domain: KAGVTQTPRYLIKTRGQQVTLSCSPISGHRSVSWYQQTPGQGLQFLFEYFSETQRNKGNFPGRFSGRQFSNSRSEMNVSTLELGDSALYLCASSQSLVQGYTFGSGTRLTVV.

The chain recombines TRBV6-1 with TRBJ2-7; the D gene is possibly TRBD1 (6 bases). Trimming shortened V by 3 bases and J by 7 bases, and 22 bases separated the two germline ends. The CDR3 covers 16 residues. Germline CDR1 and CDR2: MNHNS and SASEGT. The CDR3: CASSDFDAGERDEQYF. CDR3 nucleotide sequence: TGTGCCAGCAGTGATTTTGACGCAGGGGAAAGGGATGAGCAGTACTTC.

This sequence joins TRBV4-1 and TRBJ1-5; D ambiguous. The CDR3 extends over 14 amino acids. Germline V lookup: CDR1 MGHRA, CDR2 YSYEKL. V was cut by 4 bases and J by 0 bases, with 7 bases left in between. The CDR3 coding sequence is TGCGCCAGCAGCCGTTACCTTAGCAATCAGCCCCAGCATTTT. This translates into CASSRYLSNQPQHF.

The chain couples TRBV5-1 to TRBJ2-1; tentative D call: TRBD1 (5 bases). The CDR3 is 13 amino acids. Germline loops: CDR1 SGHRS, CDR2 YFSETQ. The ends were cut back, 0 bases at V and 7 bases at J, with 8 bases in the middle. DNA of the CDR3: TGCGCCAGCAGCTTGGCAAGGGGTAATGAGCAGTTCTTC. Translated, it gives CASSLARGNEQFF.

This clone was recorded once. The rearrangement joins TRBV5-1 to TRBJ2-7; no reliable D call. V dropped 4 bases and J dropped 0 bases, with 17 bases sitting between them. CDR3 length: 16 residues. Germline V gene sequence: CDR1 SGHRS, CDR2 YFSETQ. This CDR3 is CASSPVLTLGSYEQYF. CDR3 in DNA: TGCGCCAGCAGCCCCGTCTTGACCCTAGGCTCCTACGAGCAGTACTTC.

The chain couples TRBV7-9 to TRBJ2-3, with D possibly matching TRBD1 (5 bases). Trimming pared 4 bases from V and 8 bases from J, leaving 13 bases between. The CDR3 length is 13 residues. Germline V gene lookup returns CDR1 SEHNR and CDR2 FQNEAQ (reference sequence). CDR3 loop: CASSSSPRGTQYF. DNA of the CDR3: TGTGCCAGCAGCTCATCCCCAAGGGGTACGCAGTATTTT.

This clone was seen only once. The chain couples TRBV5-4 to TRBJ2-3, with TRBD2 matching 9 bases. V lost 0 bases and J lost 0; bases outside the gene matches: 5. The CDR3 runs 17 residues. Germline V gene lookup returns CDR1 SGHNT and CDR2 YYREEE (reference sequence). CDR3 sequence reads: CASSLVGGGVSTDTQYF. The CDR3 DNA reads TGTGCCAGCAGCTTGGTCGGCGGGGGGGTTAGCACAGATACGCAGTATTTT.

CDR3 region: CASSDPGLAHEQFF. In DNA, the CDR3 is TGTGCCAGCAGTGACCCGGGACTAGCCCATGAGCAGTTCTTC. The V call is TRBV6-1, the J call TRBJ2-1, with 9 bases identical to TRBD2. Germline CDR1 is MNHNS and CDR2 is SASEGT. This CDR3 has 14 amino acids. The junction had 5 bases not matched to a gene; V was cut back by 3 bases and J by 8 bases.

V gene TRBV4-1 combines with J gene TRBJ2-7, with 8 bases matching TRBD1. This CDR3 is built from 15 residues. Trimming took 3 bases from V and 7 from J; bases not matched to a gene: 11. CDR1 and CDR2 from the germline V gene are MGHRA and YSYEKL. CDR3 loop: CASSQVWQGAEEQYF. CDR3 DNA sequence: TGCGCCAGCAGCCAGGTGTGGCAGGGGGCGGAGGAGCAGTACTTC.

The chain employs TRBV5-6 and TRBJ2-1; 10 positions agree with TRBD1. Germline V gives CDR1 SGHDT, CDR2 YYEEEE. CDR3 length equals 13 residues. The junction had 2 bases not matched to a gene; V was cut back by 2 bases and J by 9 bases. The CDR3 DNA follows: TGTGCCAGCAGCTTCGGACAGGGGGGTGAGCAGTTCTTC. Encoded protein: CASSFGQGGEQFF.

This chain connects TRBV6-4 to TRBJ2-7; the D gene is possibly TRBD2 (5 bases). Trimming left V 2 bases short and J 6 bases short, with 17 bases between. Germline V gives CDR1 MRHNA, CDR2 SNTAGT. This CDR3 is built from 15 residues. The CDR3 region is CASSDPEDSACEQYF. DNA for the CDR3: TGTGCCAGCAGTGACCCTGAGGACTCAGCCTGCGAGCAGTACTTC.

J is TRBJ1-2 and V is TRBV7-9; D is unresolved. CDR3 size: 16 residues. The ends were cut back, 1 base at V and 0 bases at J, with 12 bases in the middle. Germline V CDR1 and CDR2: SEHNR, FQNEAQ (reference sequence). The CDR3 region is CASSLVGGIANYGYTF. The CDR3 DNA reads as TGTGCCAGCAGCTTAGTGGGCGGGATAGCTAACTATGGCTACACCTTC.

The chain is built from TRBV29-1 and TRBJ2-3, with a weak D call TRBD2 (6 bases). The CDR3 loop spans 14 amino acids. V lost 3 bases and J lost 0, with 10 bases in between. Germline CDR1 reads SQVTM; CDR2 reads ANQGSEA. This chain's CDR3 is CSVELAASTDTQYF. CDR3 bases: TGCAGCGTTGAGTTAGCGGCTAGCACAGATACGCAGTATTTT.

CDR3 sequence (DNA): TGTGCCAGCACCTCCCGGAACACTGAAGCTTTCTTT. This codes for CASTSRNTEAFF. The gene calls are TRBV7-8 and TRBJ1-1, with D hard to call. Looked up from germline, CDR1 is SGHVS and CDR2 is FQNEAQ. The CDR3 has 12 amino acids. V lost 7 bases to trimming and J lost 1 base, with 7 bases between them.

This clone was found once. The chain links TRBV5-1 to TRBJ2-7, with a tentative D call TRBD1 (5 bases). V gave up 4 bases and J gave up 2 bases, with 16 bases separating them. This CDR3 comprises 15 residues. Germline CDR1 SGHRS, CDR2 YFSETQ. The CDR3 reads CASSVGQGSTYEQYF. The CDR3, as DNA: TGCGCCAGCAGCGTCGGTCAGGGATCGACCTACGAGCAGTACTTC.

J is TRBJ2-2 and V is TRBV9; perhaps D is TRBD1 or TRBD2 (6 bases each). Germline V gene lookup returns CDR1 SGDLS and CDR2 YYNGEE. The CDR3 runs 13 residues. Trimming shortened V by 7 bases and J by 4 bases, and 11 bases separated the two germline ends. In DNA form, the CDR3 reads TGTGCCAGCGCCGGGGGCGGCACCGGGGAGCTGTTTTTT. Translating it yields CASAGGGTGELFF.

The chain couples TRBV5-4 to TRBJ2-3; D unclear. CDR1 SGHNT and CDR2 YYREEE come from the germline V gene (reference sequence). This CDR3 has 13 amino acids. V was clipped by 4 bases and J by 2 bases, with 8 bases between them. The CDR3 reads CASSKGITDTQYF. The CDR3, as DNA: TGTGCCAGCAGCAAAGGGATCACAGATACGCAGTATTTT. Complete variable domain (other parts from reference TRBV5-4 and TRBJ2-3): ETGVTQSPTHLIKTRGQQVTLRCSSQSGHNTVSWYQQALGQGPQFIFQYYREEENGRGNFPPRFSGLQFPNYSSELNVNALELDDSALYLCASSKGITDTQYFGPGTRLTVL.

DNA for the CDR3: TGTGCCAGCAGCCCAGGCGGGGGAGTATACAATGAGCAGTTCTTC. This translates into CASSPGGGVYNEQFF. The gene calls are TRBV7-6 and TRBJ2-1; 7 nucleotides line up with TRBD2. The CDR3 extends over 15 amino acids. J lost 4 bases, V lost 5 bases, and 8 bases had no gene match. Germline-derived CDR1 and CDR2 are SGHVS and FNYEAQ.

This sequence joins TRBV15 and TRBJ2-7; 8 bases agree with TRBD1. From germline, CDR1 is LNHNV and CDR2 YYDKDF (reference sequence). The CDR3 runs to 15 residues. The V gene end was trimmed by 3 bases and the J gene end by 3 bases; junction bases not matched to a gene: 7. The CDR3 nucleotides read TGTGCCACCAGCAGCGGGGAACAGGGGGTCTACGAGCAGTACTTC. This codes for CATSSGEQGVYEQYF.

The gene calls are TRBV11-2 and TRBJ2-1; 10 bases fit TRBD2. This CDR3 spans 17 amino acids. Germline values: CDR1 SGHAT, CDR2 FQNNGV. Trimming at V came to 2 bases and at J to 7 bases, leaving 11 bases not matched to a gene. CDR3 loop: CASSLFAGTSDLNEQFF. The DNA for the CDR3 is TGTGCCAGCAGCTTATTTGCTGGGACTAGCGACCTTAATGAGCAGTTCTTC.